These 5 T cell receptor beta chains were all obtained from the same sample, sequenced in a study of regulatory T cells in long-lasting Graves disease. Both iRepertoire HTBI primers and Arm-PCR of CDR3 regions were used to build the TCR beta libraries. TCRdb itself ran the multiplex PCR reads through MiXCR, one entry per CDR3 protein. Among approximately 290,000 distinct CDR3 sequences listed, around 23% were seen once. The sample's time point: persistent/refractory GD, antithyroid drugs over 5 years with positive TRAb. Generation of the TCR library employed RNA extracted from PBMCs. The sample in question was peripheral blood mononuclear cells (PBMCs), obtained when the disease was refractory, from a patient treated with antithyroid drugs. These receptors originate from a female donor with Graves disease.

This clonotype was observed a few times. The CDR3 region has the DNA TGTGCCAGCACCGCCCGCACAGGGACCTTTTATGGCTACACCTTC. Residues: CASTARTGTFYGYTF. The gene calls are TRBV6-1 and TRBJ1-2, with D tentatively TRBD1 (6 bases). The V gene's germline CDR1 is MNHNS and CDR2 SASEGT. CDR3 length equals 15 residues. Trimming shortened V by 7 bases and J by 5 bases, and 20 bases separated the two germline ends.

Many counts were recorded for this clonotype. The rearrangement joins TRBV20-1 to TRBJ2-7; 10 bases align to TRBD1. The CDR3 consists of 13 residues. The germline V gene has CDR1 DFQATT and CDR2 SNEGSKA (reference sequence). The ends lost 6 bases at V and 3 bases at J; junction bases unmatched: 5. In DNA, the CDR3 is TGCAGTGCGGGTTGGGACAGGGGCTACGAGCAGTACTTC. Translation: CSAGWDRGYEQYF.

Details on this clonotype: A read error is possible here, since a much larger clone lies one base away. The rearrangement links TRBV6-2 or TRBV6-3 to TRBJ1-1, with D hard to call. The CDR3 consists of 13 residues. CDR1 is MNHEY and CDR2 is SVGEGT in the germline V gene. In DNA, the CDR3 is TGTGCCAGCAGTTACAGGGAGAACACTGAAGCTCTCTTT. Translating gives CASSYRENTEALF.

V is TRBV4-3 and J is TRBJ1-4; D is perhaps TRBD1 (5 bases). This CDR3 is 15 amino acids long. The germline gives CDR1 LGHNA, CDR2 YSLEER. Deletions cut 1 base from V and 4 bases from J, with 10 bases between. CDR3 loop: CASSQGRGLNEKLFF. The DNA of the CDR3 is TGCGCCAGCAGCCAAGGCCGGGGCCTTAATGAAAAACTGTTTTTT.

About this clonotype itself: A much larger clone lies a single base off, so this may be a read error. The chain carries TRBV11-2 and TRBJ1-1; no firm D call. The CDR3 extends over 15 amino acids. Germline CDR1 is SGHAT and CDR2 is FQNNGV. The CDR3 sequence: CTSSPLSTDDTEAFF. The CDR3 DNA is TGTACCAGCAGCCCCCTGAGCACGGACGACACTGAAGCTTTCTTT.